The 26 T cell receptor beta chains given below trace back to one sample, sequenced in a study of T cell changes during pregnancy in multiple sclerosis. Only in-frame clones appear in the TCRdb table, and some are missing; sequencing was by immunoSEQ multiplex PCR. Found here are tens of thousands of clones, over 75% of them singletons; the top ten hold 4.3%. The sample here was CD8+ T cells from peripheral blood mononuclear cells, taken in the second trimester of pregnancy. These receptors were obtained from a female donor with multiple sclerosis, enrolled in a pregnancy study.

The sample holds one count of this clone. This chain connects TRBV4-1 to TRBJ1-3; 7 bases map to TRBD1. The CDR3 spans 15 residues. In germline, CDR1 is MGHRA, CDR2 YSYEKL. With 4 bases clipped from V and 2 bases from J, the junction kept 5 bases outside the gene matches. The CDR3 here is CASSPLDRAGNTIYF. CDR3 nucleotides: TGCGCCAGCAGCCCCCTTGACAGGGCTGGAAACACCATATATTTT.

V is TRBV4-1 and J is TRBJ1-1; D might be TRBD1 (5 bases). V was trimmed by 0 bases and J by 3 bases, leaving 11 bases between them. The CDR3 spans 15 residues. Germline V CDR1 and CDR2: MGHRA, YSYEKL. The CDR3 spells CASSQDLGRDTEAFF. Written as DNA, the CDR3 is TGCGCCAGCAGCCAAGATCTGGGCAGGGACACTGAAGCTTTCTTT.

In its sample, this clone was seen once. CDR3 DNA: TGTGCCAGCAGCTCCTGGACAGGTTCTAAGAACACTGAAGCTTTCTTT. Protein sequence: CASSSWTGSKNTEAFF. The rearrangement uses TRBV9 and TRBJ1-1, with 7 bases lining up with TRBD1. Germline V gives CDR1 SGDLS, CDR2 YYNGEE. This CDR3 has 16 residues. J was trimmed by 1 base and V by 4 bases; bases with no gene match: 10.

As concerns this clone: One junction end disagrees with the germline gene, perhaps due to a read error. The chain carries TRBV5-8 and TRBJ2-1; TRBD2 agrees at 11 bases. The CDR3 length is 15 residues. Germline CDR1 is SGHTS and CDR2 is YDEGEE. Here the CDR3 DNA reads TGTGCCAGCAGCTTGGGACTAGCGGGACACAATGAACAGTTCTTC. Its protein product is CASSLGLAGHNEQFF.

This clone was counted a single time. The chain links TRBV5-1 to TRBJ2-2; D not certain. V shed 0 bases and J shed 2 bases, with 5 bases lying between them. The CDR3 totals 14 residues. The germline gives CDR1 SGHRS, CDR2 YFSETQ. The CDR3 loop reads CASSLGENTGELFF. For the CDR3, the DNA is TGCGCCAGCAGCTTGGGAGAAAACACCGGGGAGCTGTTTTTT.

The J gene is TRBJ1-1, the V gene TRBV5-1; weak D call: TRBD1 (5 bases). Germline-derived CDR1 and CDR2 are SGHRS and YFSETQ. The ends were cut back, 4 bases at V and 5 bases at J, with 18 bases in the middle. The CDR3 totals 15 residues. CDR3 loop: CASSPRHHRGTEAFF. The DNA for the CDR3 is TGCGCCAGCAGCCCGAGACACCATCGGGGGACTGAAGCTTTCTTT.

This clone has just one count. The chain has TRBV9 and TRBJ2-3, with 8 positions matching TRBD2. The V gene's germline CDR1 is SGDLS and CDR2 YYNGEE. This CDR3 is built from 15 residues. Unmatched junction bases numbered 7, after V lost 4 bases and J lost 3 bases. The CDR3, as DNA: TGTGCCAGCAGCCAGTCAGCGGGAGCGACAGATACGCAGTATTTT. Translation gives CASSQSAGATDTQYF.

The chain links TRBV7-9 to TRBJ2-3, with TRBD2 identical over 7 bases. There are 15 residues in the CDR3. Germline values: CDR1 SEHNR, CDR2 FQNEAQ (reference sequence). The V segment lost 7 bases and the J segment 4 bases; nucleotides outside the gene matches: 11. The CDR3, as DNA: TGTGCCAGCATCCATAGCGGGCCAGAGGCAGATACGCAGTATTTT. Protein product: CASIHSGPEADTQYF. Complete variable domain (other parts from reference TRBV7-9 and TRBJ2-3): DTGVSQNPRHKITKRGQNVTFRCDPISEHNRLYWYRQTLGQGPEFLTYFQNEAQLEKSRLLSDRFSAERPKGSFSTLEIQRTEQGDSAMYLCASIHSGPEADTQYFGPGTRLTVL.

This chain links TRBV29-1 with TRBJ2-7, with 10 bases that match TRBD1. The trim removed 5 bases at V and 5 bases at J, leaving 6 bases unmatched. The germline gives CDR1 SQVTM, CDR2 ANQGSEA. The CDR3 length is 13 residues. Here the CDR3 DNA reads TGCAGCGTTCTGCCGGGACAGGGGAACGAGCAGTACTTC. It encodes CSVLPGQGNEQYF.

This clone was seen a single time. V gene TRBV4-3 combines with J gene TRBJ2-7; possible D gene TRBD2, 6 bases. V lost 0 bases to trimming and J lost 1 base, with 10 bases between them. The CDR3 contains 15 residues. CDR1 and CDR2 from the germline V gene are LGHNA and YSLEER. The CDR3 DNA sequence: TGCGCCAGCAGCCAAGAGGGTGGGGGGTCCTACGAGCAGTACTTC. Its protein is CASSQEGGGSYEQYF.

This chain links TRBV11-1 with TRBJ2-7; D possibly corresponds to TRBD2 (6 bases). The V end lost 2 bases, the J end lost 4 bases, and 21 bases lay between the germline ends. CDR1 is SGHAT and CDR2 is FQDESV in the germline V gene (reference sequence). The CDR3 has 17 amino acids. The CDR3 loop is CASSLLPLAGRVYEQYF. The CDR3 region has the DNA TGTGCCAGCAGCTTATTACCTTTGGCGGGAAGGGTTTACGAGCAGTACTTC.

This clone was recorded once. V and J are TRBV4-2 and TRBJ2-1, with 12 nucleotides matching TRBD2. In germline, CDR1 is LGHNA, CDR2 YNFKEQ. V lost 0 bases, J lost 9 bases, and 12 bases stayed unmatched. The CDR3 length is 18 residues. The CDR3 protein is CASSQDILAGGPQPEQFF. DNA of the CDR3: TGTGCCAGCAGCCAAGATATCCTAGCGGGAGGGCCTCAGCCTGAGCAGTTCTTC.

In the case of this clone: Different DNA sequences within this sample yield the same CDR3. The chain is built from TRBV28 and TRBJ1-5, with D unclear. The CDR3 sequence is 12 residues long. The V end lost 3 bases, the J end lost 4 bases, and 4 bases lay between the germline ends. Looked up from germline, CDR1 is MDHEN and CDR2 is SYDVKM. In DNA form, the CDR3 reads TGTGCCAGCAGTTTCTCTAATCAGCCCCAGCATTTT. Translated, it gives CASSFSNQPQHF.

The chain couples TRBV5-5 to TRBJ1-4; tentative D call: TRBD1 (5 bases). V was clipped by 0 bases and J by 3 bases, with 9 bases between them. CDR1 SGHKS and CDR2 YYEKEE come from the germline V gene (reference sequence). CDR3 length equals 15 residues. CDR3 sequence: CASSLGTGPNEKLFF. The CDR3 DNA is TGTGCCAGCAGCTTGGGAACAGGACCTAATGAAAAACTGTTTTTT.

The rearrangement joins TRBV27 to TRBJ2-7, with D perhaps matching TRBD2 (6 bases). This CDR3 has 9 amino acids. In germline, CDR1 is MNHEY, CDR2 SMNVEV (reference sequence). V lost 11 bases to trimming and J lost 5 bases, with 7 bases between them. CDR3 bases: TGTGCCGCGGGACACGAGCAGTACTTC. It is translated as CAAGHEQYF.

The rearrangement uses TRBV11-2 and TRBJ2-1; TRBD2 matches 10 bases. Per germline, CDR1 SGHAT and CDR2 FQNNGV. The V segment lost 1 base and the J segment 0 bases; nucleotides outside the gene matches: 6. The CDR3 extends over 18 amino acids. The CDR3, as DNA: TGTGCCAGCAGCTTAGTGTGGGCTAGCGGGAGCTCCTACAATGAGCAGTTCTTC. Translated: CASSLVWASGSSYNEQFF.

The chain employs TRBV5-1 and TRBJ1-2; maybe TRBD1 (6 bases). The V and J ends lost 4 bases and 1 base respectively, with 11 bases between them. In germline, CDR1 is SGHRS, CDR2 YFSETQ. CDR3 size: 14 residues. The CDR3 here is CASSMTGDNYGYTF. The CDR3 nucleotides are TGCGCCAGCAGCATGACAGGAGATAACTATGGCTACACCTTC.

The V and J genes are TRBV7-9 and TRBJ1-2, with 9 bases that match TRBD1. J gave up 4 bases and V 5 bases, and 8 bases lay outside the gene matches. The CDR3 is 15 amino acids. Germline-derived CDR1 and CDR2 are SEHNR and FQNEAQ (reference sequence). The CDR3 reads CASSPGQGQGYGYTF. CDR3 sequence (DNA): TGTGCCAGCAGCCCCGGACAGGGGCAGGGCTATGGCTACACCTTC.

The DNA for the CDR3 is TGTGCCAGCAGTAGCGAGGGGAACACTGAAGCTTTCTTT. It is translated as CASSSEGNTEAFF. V gene TRBV25-1 combines with J gene TRBJ1-1; unclear D gene. Trimming removed 5 bases at V and 1 base at J, with 8 bases between. The V gene's germline CDR1 is MGHDK and CDR2 SYGVNS. The length of the CDR3 is 13 residues.

The rearrangement links TRBV6-4 to TRBJ1-5, with 7 bases fitting TRBD1. The junction had 5 bases not matched to a gene; V was cut back by 0 bases and J by 0 bases. This CDR3 contains 17 residues. Germline CDR1 reads MRHNA; CDR2 reads SNTAGT. The CDR3 DNA reads TGTGCCAGCAGTGACTCGGACAGGCCCTATAGCAATCAGCCCCAGCATTTT. Its translation is CASSDSDRPYSNQPQHF.

V is TRBV11-2 and J is TRBJ2-1; no clear D gene. The ends were cut back, 1 base at V and 4 bases at J, with 14 bases in the middle. The CDR3 runs 16 residues. Germline values: CDR1 SGHAT, CDR2 FQNNGV. CDR3 sequence reads: CASSLGIGAFYNEQFF. The DNA for the CDR3 is TGTGCCAGCAGCTTAGGTATAGGAGCCTTTTACAATGAGCAGTTCTTC. Using reference TRBV11-2 and TRBJ2-1 for the parts outside the CDR3, the full variable domain is EAGVAQSPRYKIIEKRQSVAFWCNPISGHATLYWYQQILGQGPKLLIQFQNNGVVDDSQLPKDRFSAERLKGVDSTLKIQPAKLEDSAVYLCASSLGIGAFYNEQFFGPGTRLTVL.

The chain couples TRBV6-6 to TRBJ2-3; D remains unclear. CDR1 and CDR2 (germline): MNHNY, SVGAGI (reference sequence). This CDR3 is built from 14 residues. V lost 7 bases and J lost 2, with 13 bases in between. This chain's CDR3 is CASTTGTNTDTQYF. As DNA, the CDR3 is TGTGCCAGCACCACCGGAACTAACACAGATACGCAGTATTTT.

The rearrangement joins TRBV7-9 to TRBJ2-7; the D gene is possibly TRBD1 (6 bases). The CDR3 has 15 residues. Germline-derived CDR1 and CDR2 are SEHNR and FQNEAQ (reference sequence). V lost 5 bases, J lost 6 bases, and 20 bases lay in between. CDR3 nucleotides: TGTGCCAGCAGCGGGGGCCCTGGCAGGGGTGGCGAGCAGTACTTC. This codes for CASSGGPGRGGEQYF.

The chain employs TRBV7-6 and TRBJ1-2; D may be TRBD1 (5 bases). CDR1 is SGHVS, CDR2 FNYEAQ, per germline. This CDR3 spans 12 amino acids. The V gene lost 11 bases and the J gene lost 3 bases, with 13 bases spanning the gap. CDR3: CAGGGRHYGYTF. CDR3 nucleotide sequence: TGTGCCGGGGGAGGCAGACACTATGGCTACACCTTC.

This chain uses TRBV7-9 with TRBJ2-7, with TRBD2 matching 11 bases. The CDR3 totals 14 residues. The trim removed 3 bases at V and 3 bases at J, leaving 1 base unmatched. CDR1 SEHNR and CDR2 FQNEAQ come from the germline V gene (reference sequence). CDR3 in DNA: TGTGCCAGCAGCTTCGGGACTAGCGGCTACGAGCAGTACTTC. This gives the protein CASSFGTSGYEQYF.

The table lists this clone with a count of one. This chain joins TRBV19 and TRBJ2-2; D gene unclear. CDR1 is LNHDA and CDR2 is SQIVND in the germline V gene (reference sequence). V was pared by 3 bases and J by 2 bases, with 10 bases between. The CDR3 has 15 amino acids. CDR3 in amino acids: CASSIWAGNTGELFF. CDR3 in DNA: TGTGCCAGTAGTATTTGGGCAGGAAACACCGGGGAGCTGTTTTTT.